The following is a T cell receptor (beta chain) sequence with its context. The antigen is unknown. Trimming removed 2 bases at V and 4 bases at J, with 6 bases between. Germline lookup yields CDR1 MDHEN and CDR2 SYDVKM. CDR3 length: 13 residues. Method: immunoSEQ multiplex PCR; TCRdb's copy keeps in-frame clones and lacks some. The sample comprises about 14,000 clones, approximately 71% of which are singletons, and around 10% rests with the top ten. The data derive from a study of tumor-infiltrating lymphocytes in localized non-small cell lung cancer. Background on the study: Some samples were collected after neoadjuvant chemotherapy; smokers, never-smokers and several histologies were included.

Regarding the study as a whole: IM1 and IM2 tumors showed no difference in T-cell fraction. Not all patients were TCR sequenced, owing to tissue quantity.

V usage is TRBV28 and J usage is TRBJ1-3; unclear D gene. The sample was uninvolved lung tissue not adjacent to the tumor. The sequence came from a human donor with non-small cell lung cancer. The CDR3 loop reads CASSLPQGNTIYF. CDR3 nucleotides: TGTGCCAGCAGTTTACCCCAAGGAAACACCATATATTTT.